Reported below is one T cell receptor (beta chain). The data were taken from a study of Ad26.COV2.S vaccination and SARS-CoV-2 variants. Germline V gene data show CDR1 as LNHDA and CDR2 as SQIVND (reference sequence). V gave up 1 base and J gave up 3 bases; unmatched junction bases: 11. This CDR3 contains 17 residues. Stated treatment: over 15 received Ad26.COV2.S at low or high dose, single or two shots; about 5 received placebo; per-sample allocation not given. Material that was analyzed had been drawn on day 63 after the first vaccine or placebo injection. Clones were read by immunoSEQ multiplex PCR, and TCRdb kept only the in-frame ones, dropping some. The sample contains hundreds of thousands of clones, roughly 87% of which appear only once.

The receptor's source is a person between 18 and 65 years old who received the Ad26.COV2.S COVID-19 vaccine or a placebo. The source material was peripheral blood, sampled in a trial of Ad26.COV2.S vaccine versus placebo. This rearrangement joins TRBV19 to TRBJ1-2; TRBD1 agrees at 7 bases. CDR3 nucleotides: TGTGCCAGTAGTATAGCGGCCTTCGACAGGGCGCACTATGGCTACACCTTC. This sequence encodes CASSIAAFDRAHYGYTF. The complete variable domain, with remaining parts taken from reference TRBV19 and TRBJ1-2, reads DGGITQSPKYLFRKEGQNVTLSCEQNLNHDAMYWYRQDPGQGLRLIYYSQIVNDFQKGDIAEGYSVSREKKESFPLTVTSAQKNPTAFYLCASSIAAFDRAHYGYTFGSGTRLTVV.